This T cell receptor beta chain came from a study of blood T cell repertoires in COVID-19. Background on the study: The origin of the acute and convalescent COVID-19 samples was the United States, Italy and Spain. From T cells, B-cell-depleted T cells, or PBMCs came the material, which was cDNA or gDNA.

Trimming pared 1 base from V and 8 bases from J, leaving 8 bases between. This CDR3 contains 11 residues. Germline values: CDR1 DFQATT, CDR2 SNEGSKA (reference sequence). This clone was seen only a few times. Authors' processing steps: How many nucleated cells were present was estimated from reference gene primer amplification. TCRdb keeps only in-frame clones here, not all; method: immunoSEQ multiplex PCR. The DNA gave D and trimming, while V, J and clone size come from that table. Among about 210,000 clones listed, around 82% were seen once. The sequence was obtained from a woman between 40 and 55 years old with acute or convalescent COVID-19. What was sequenced was peripheral blood. The V call is TRBV20-1, the J call TRBJ1-1; TRBD1 might be the D (6 bases). The CDR3 sequence: CSARGQGEAFF. The CDR3 coding sequence is TGCAGTGCTAGAGGGCAGGGGGAAGCTTTCTTT.